The rows below give T cell receptor beta chains drawn from one sample of a study of T cell changes during pregnancy in multiple sclerosis. Only in-frame clones appear in the TCRdb table, and some are missing; sequencing was by immunoSEQ multiplex PCR. The table records around 70,000 clones, about 93% of them present only once. The specimen was CD4+ T cells from peripheral blood mononuclear cells, collected after pregnancy. These receptors came from a female donor with multiple sclerosis, enrolled in a pregnancy study. The CDR3 runs from the conserved cysteine through the conserved F or W. A D gene is named only where the DNA matches it firmly. Clone size is given for some rows only: seen once, a few or many times, or a class if the clone is expanded.

NA | 13 | TRBJ2-5 | TRBV19 | NA | TGTGCCAGTAGTATTAGTATGTGGGAGACCCAGTACTTC | CASSISMWETQYF
NA | 13 | TRBJ1-5 | TRBV5-4 | NA | TGTGCCAGCAGCCGGGGTGGTGATCAGCCCCAGCATTTT | CASSRGGDQPQHF
NA | 14 | TRBJ1-1 | TRBV5-1 | TRBD1 | TGCGCCAGCAGCTTAGGGACAGGGGAAGGGGTAGCTTTCTTT | CASSLGTGEGVAFF
NA | 15 | TRBJ2-1 | TRBV6-1 | NA | TGTGCCAGCAGTGAAGGAGTTGCCTCCTACAATGAGCAGTTCTTC | CASSEGVASYNEQFF
NA | 16 | TRBJ2-7 | TRBV15 | TRBD2 | TGTGCCACCAGCAGCCCGCCGGGGGGGGTCTGGGGGGAGCAGTACTTC | CATSSPPGGVWGEQYF
few | 12 | TRBJ1-1 | TRBV5-5 | NA | TGTGCCAGCAGCTCGCGACAGGATCAGACTTTCTTT | CASSSRQDQTFF
once | 14 | TRBJ2-2 | TRBV11-2 | TRBD1 | TGTGCCAGCAGCCCAGGACAGGGGGCCGGGGAGCTGTTTTTT | CASSPGQGAGELFF
NA | 13 | TRBJ2-1 | TRBV6-6 | TRBD1 | TGTGCCAGCGCCCTGTCAGGGGGCAATGAGCAGTTCTTC | CASALSGGNEQFF
NA | 15 | TRBJ2-5 | TRBV5-5 | NA | TGTGCCAGCAGCCAAAGCCAGGGGCAGGGGGAGACCCAGTACTTC | CASSQSQGQGETQYF
NA | 14 | TRBJ2-2 | TRBV28 | TRBD2 | TGTGCCAGCCGGAAACCTAGCGGGCGAGGGGAGCTGTTTTTT | CASRKPSGRGELFF
NA | 15 | TRBJ1-5 | TRBV27 | NA | TGTGCCAGCAGTTTAATAGGGAGGGAGAATCAGCCCCAGCATTTT | CASSLIGRENQPQHF
NA | 14 | TRBJ2-1 | TRBV28 | TRBD2 | TGTGCCAGCAGTTTATTAAGGCGGGGGAATGAGCAGTTCTTC | CASSLLRRGNEQFF
NA | 15 | TRBJ1-3 | TRBV6-6 | NA | TGTGCCAGCAGTTACCTTGGAGACTCTGGAAACACCATATATTTT | CASSYLGDSGNTIYF
NA | 14 | TRBJ1-5 | TRBV2 | NA | TGTGCCAGCAGTGGTACCCAGGCAATCCTTCCCCAGCATTTT | CASSGTQAILPQHF
NA | 15 | TRBJ1-4 | TRBV2 | NA | TGTGCCAGTCGCCAGAGGGTCGCAACTAATGAAAAACTGTTTTTT | CASRQRVATNEKLFF
NA | 17 | TRBJ2-3 | TRBV5-8 | TRBD2 | TGTGCCAGCAGTCCCGGGACTAGCGGGATTAGCACAGATACGCAGTATTTT | CASSPGTSGISTDTQYF
once | 14 | TRBJ2-7 | TRBV28 | TRBD2 | TGTGCCAGCAGTACCGGGACTATTCTCTACGAGCAGTACTTC | CASSTGTILYEQYF
few | 13 | TRBJ1-2 | TRBV4-1 | NA | TGCGCCAGCAGCCAAACAGCCTCCTATGGCTACACCTTC | CASSQTASYGYTF
NA | 13 | TRBJ1-1 | TRBV5-4 | NA | TGTGCCAGCAGCGGGACACCAAACACTGAAGCTTTCTTT | CASSGTPNTEAFF
NA | 13 | TRBJ2-1 | TRBV6-6 | TRBD2 | TGTGCCAGCAGCCTTAGCGGGAGGGGGGAGCAGTTCTTC | CASSLSGRGEQFF
NA | 14 | TRBJ2-7 | TRBV9 | NA | TGTGCCAGCAGCACCGGGACTCAGGCTTACGAGCAGTACTTC | CASSTGTQAYEQYF
once | 15 | TRBJ2-1 | TRBV6-6 | NA | TGTGCCAGCAGTTACCCCGGGACTTCCCACAATGAGCAGTTCTTC | CASSYPGTSHNEQFF
NA | 18 | TRBJ2-3 | TRBV11-2 | TRBD2 | TGTGCCAGCAGCGCCCTCCTAGCGGGGGGCCAATACACAGATACGCAGTATTTT | CASSALLAGGQYTDTQYF